This T cell receptor beta chain was identified in a study of cytomegalovirus exposure and HLA in healthy donors. The primer mix had 60 Vbeta and 13 Jbeta primers. The data were produced by immunoSEQ multiplex PCR, yet TCRdb's version contains in-frame clones alone and is incomplete. Of under 150,000 clones listed, roughly 80% were seen once; the top ten hold about 4%. Germline V gene data show CDR1 as MNHEY and CDR2 as SVGAGI. CDR3 length: 13 amino acids. V gave up 7 bases and J gave up 6 bases, with 16 bases separating them. V and J are TRBV6-5 and TRBJ2-7; perhaps TRBD1 as D (6 bases). This TCR derives from a woman aged 40 to 50 in good health and CMV-seronegative. Material: PBMCs. In DNA form, the CDR3 reads TGTGCCAGCACCACAGGGTTCGGTTTCGAGCAGTACTTC. This sequence encodes CASTTGFGFEQYF.